These 3 T cell receptor beta chains were sequenced from one sample in a study of human T cells and chemical hapten exposure. TCRdb re-analysed the RACE reads in MiXCR, keeping a single row per CDR3 protein. The sample has approximately 75,000 distinct CDR3 sequences, about 8.5% seen once. Time point reported: patch test 2, 6 weeks after DPC sensitization. Treatment meaning: therapeutic diphenylcyclopropenone sensitization with weekly scalp DPC. This specimen was whole blood, taken in connection with sensitization to the hapten diphenylcyclopropenone (DPC). The receptors stem from a woman aged 45-59 years with alopecia areata. Some clones in this sample may be carry-over from other donors' samples.

This clonotype occurred many times. The rearrangement joins TRBV11-3 to TRBJ2-2; D unresolved. Germline CDR1 reads SGHNT; CDR2 reads YENEEA. V lost 8 bases and J lost 0, with 13 bases in between. The CDR3 covers 15 residues. The CDR3 region is CASSSAVTNTGELFF. As DNA, the CDR3 is TGTGCCAGCTCCTCGGCGGTTACGAACACCGGGGAGCTGTTTTTT.

This chain joins TRBV2 and TRBJ1-6, with D uncertain. Between the trimmed V and J ends, which lost 4 bases and 4 bases, there was a span of 11 bases. CDR3 size: 15 residues. The germline CDR1 and CDR2 sequences are SNHLY and FYNNEI. CDR3 loop: CASSGVGQYNSPLHF. CDR3 DNA sequence: TGTGCCAGCAGTGGCGTCGGGCAGTATAATTCACCCCTCCACTTT.

This chain links TRBV9 with TRBJ1-2; 9 bases fit TRBD1. Germline lookup yields CDR1 SGDLS and CDR2 YYNGEE. J lost 5 bases, V lost 1 base, and 3 bases had no gene match. The CDR3 sequence is 14 residues long. CDR3 sequence: CASSVTGGPYGYTF. The CDR3 DNA is TGTGCCAGCAGCGTAACAGGGGGCCCGTATGGCTACACCTTC.